This T cell receptor beta chain is drawn from a study of cytomegalovirus exposure and HLA in healthy donors. Only one count was recorded for this clone. TCRdb's table, derived via immunoSEQ multiplex PCR, lists solely in-frame clones and lacks some. This table holds about 170,000 clones, over 85% found once. CDR1 is LNHDA, CDR2 SQIVND, per germline (reference sequence). V lost 5 bases and J lost 6, with 10 bases in between. The CDR3 length is 13 residues. The receptor was derived from a man between 18 and 35 years old in good health and CMV-seropositive. Sequenced material: PBMCs. The rearrangement links TRBV19 to TRBJ2-2; D possibly corresponds to TRBD1 (5 bases). In DNA form, the CDR3 reads TGTGCCAGTAGTCCAGGGTCTGCCGGGGAGCTGTTTTTT. Translated, it gives CASSPGSAGELFF.